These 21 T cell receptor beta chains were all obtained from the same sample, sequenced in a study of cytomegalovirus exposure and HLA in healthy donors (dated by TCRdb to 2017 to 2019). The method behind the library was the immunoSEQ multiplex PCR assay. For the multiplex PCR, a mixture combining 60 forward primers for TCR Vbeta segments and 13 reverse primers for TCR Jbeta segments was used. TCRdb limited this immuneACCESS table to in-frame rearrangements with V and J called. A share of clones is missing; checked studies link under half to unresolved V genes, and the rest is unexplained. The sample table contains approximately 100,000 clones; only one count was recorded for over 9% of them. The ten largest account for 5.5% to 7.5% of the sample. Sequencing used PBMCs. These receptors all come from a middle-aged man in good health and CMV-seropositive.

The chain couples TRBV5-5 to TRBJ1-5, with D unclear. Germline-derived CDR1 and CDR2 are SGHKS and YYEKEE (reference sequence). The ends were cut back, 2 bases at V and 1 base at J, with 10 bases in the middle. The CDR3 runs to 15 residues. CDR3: CASSLEGISNQPQHF. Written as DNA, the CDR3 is TGTGCCAGCAGCTTAGAGGGAATCAGCAATCAGCCCCAGCATTTT.

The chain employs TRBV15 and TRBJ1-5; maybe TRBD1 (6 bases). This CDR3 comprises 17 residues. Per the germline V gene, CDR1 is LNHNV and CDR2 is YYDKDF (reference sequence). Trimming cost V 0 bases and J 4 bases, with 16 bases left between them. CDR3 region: CATSRDLVRTENQPQHF. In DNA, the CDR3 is TGTGCCACCAGCAGAGATCTGGTAAGGACAGAAAATCAGCCCCAGCATTTT. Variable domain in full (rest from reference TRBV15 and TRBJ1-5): DAMVIQNPRYQVTQFGKPVTLSCSQTLNHNVMYWYQQKSSQAPKLLFHYYDKDFNNEADTPDNFQSRRPNTSFCFLDIRSPGLGDTAMYLCATSRDLVRTENQPQHFGDGTRLSIL.

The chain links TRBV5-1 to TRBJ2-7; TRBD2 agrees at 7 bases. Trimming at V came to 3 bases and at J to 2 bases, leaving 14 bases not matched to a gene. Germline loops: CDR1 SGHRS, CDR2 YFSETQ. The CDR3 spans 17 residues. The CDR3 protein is CASSSGILGRQPYEQYF. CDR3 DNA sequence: TGCGCCAGCAGCTCCGGGATTCTCGGGAGGCAACCCTACGAGCAGTACTTC.

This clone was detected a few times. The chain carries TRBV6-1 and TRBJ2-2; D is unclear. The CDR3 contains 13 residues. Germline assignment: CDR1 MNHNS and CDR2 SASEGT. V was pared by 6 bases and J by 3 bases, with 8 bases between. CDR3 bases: TGTGCCAGCAGCCGCCGGGACACCGGGGAGCTGTTTTTT. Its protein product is CASSRRDTGELFF.

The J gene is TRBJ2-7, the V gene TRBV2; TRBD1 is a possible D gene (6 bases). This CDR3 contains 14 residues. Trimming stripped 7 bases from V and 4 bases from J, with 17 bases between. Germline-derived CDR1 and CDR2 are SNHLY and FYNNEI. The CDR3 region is CASTLRQETYEQYF. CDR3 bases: TGTGCCAGCACGCTAAGACAGGAGACTTACGAGCAGTACTTC.

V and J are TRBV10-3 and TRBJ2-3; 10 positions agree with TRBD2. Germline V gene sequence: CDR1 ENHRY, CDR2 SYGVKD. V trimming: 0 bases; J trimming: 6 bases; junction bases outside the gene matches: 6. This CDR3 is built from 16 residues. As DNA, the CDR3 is TGTGCCATCAGTGAGTCGATTAGCGGGAGGTTTGATACGCAGTATTTT. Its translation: CAISESISGRFDTQYF.

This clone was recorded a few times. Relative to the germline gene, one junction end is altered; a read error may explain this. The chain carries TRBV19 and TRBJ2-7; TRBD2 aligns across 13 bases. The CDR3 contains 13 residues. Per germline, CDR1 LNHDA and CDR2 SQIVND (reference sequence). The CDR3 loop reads CASSGLAGDSLVF. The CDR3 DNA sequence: TGTGCCAGCAGCGGACTAGCGGGAGACTCCCTGGTCTTC.

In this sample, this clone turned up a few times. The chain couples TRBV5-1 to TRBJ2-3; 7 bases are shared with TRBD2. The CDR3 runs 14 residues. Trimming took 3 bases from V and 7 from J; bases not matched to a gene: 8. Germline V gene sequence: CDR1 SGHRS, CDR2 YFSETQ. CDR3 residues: CASSSRDYSNTQYF. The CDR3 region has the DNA TGCGCCAGCAGCTCCCGGGACTATTCTAATACGCAGTATTTT.

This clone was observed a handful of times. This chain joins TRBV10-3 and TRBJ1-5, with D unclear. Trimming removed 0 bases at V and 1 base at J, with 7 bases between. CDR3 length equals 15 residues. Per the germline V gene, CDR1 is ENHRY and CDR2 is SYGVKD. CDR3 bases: TGTGCCATCAGTGAGTCACAGACGAGCAATCAGCCCCAGCATTTT. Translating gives CAISESQTSNQPQHF.

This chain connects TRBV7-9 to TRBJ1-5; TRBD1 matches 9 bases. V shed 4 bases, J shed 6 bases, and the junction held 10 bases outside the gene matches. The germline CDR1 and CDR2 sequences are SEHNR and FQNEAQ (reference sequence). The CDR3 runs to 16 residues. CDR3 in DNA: TGTGCCAGCAGCTCCGGGACAGGGATGTTAGCTCAGCCCCAGCATTTT. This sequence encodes CASSSGTGMLAQPQHF.

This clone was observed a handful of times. The CDR3 DNA sequence: TGTGCCAGCAGCCCGGGGCTAGCGGGAGACTACGAGCAGTACTTC. Amino acid sequence: CASSPGLAGDYEQYF. The chain combines TRBV6-1 with TRBJ2-7; 10 nucleotides line up with TRBD2. The CDR3 has 15 residues. The junction had 8 bases not matched to a gene; V was cut back by 6 bases and J by 3 bases. CDR1 is MNHNS, CDR2 SASEGT, per germline.

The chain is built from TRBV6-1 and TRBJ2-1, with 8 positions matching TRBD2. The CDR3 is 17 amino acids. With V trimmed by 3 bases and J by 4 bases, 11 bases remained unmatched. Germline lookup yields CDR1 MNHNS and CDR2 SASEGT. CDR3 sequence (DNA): TGTGCCAGCAGTGATCCCGGCGGGAGGTCGAGATACAATGAGCAGTTCTTC. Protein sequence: CASSDPGGRSRYNEQFF.

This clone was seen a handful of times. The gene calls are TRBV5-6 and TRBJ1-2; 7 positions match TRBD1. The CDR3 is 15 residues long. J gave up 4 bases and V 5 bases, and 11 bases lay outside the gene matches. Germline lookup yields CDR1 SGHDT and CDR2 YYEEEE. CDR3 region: CASRETGTEIYGYTF. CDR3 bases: TGTGCCAGCAGGGAAACCGGGACAGAGATCTATGGCTACACCTTC.

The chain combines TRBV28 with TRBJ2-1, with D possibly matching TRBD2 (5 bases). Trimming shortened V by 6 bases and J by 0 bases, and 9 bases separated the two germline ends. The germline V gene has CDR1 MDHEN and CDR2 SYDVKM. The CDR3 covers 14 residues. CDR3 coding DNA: TGTGCCAGCAGAAAGCGGATCTCCTACAATGAGCAGTTCTTC. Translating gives CASRKRISYNEQFF.

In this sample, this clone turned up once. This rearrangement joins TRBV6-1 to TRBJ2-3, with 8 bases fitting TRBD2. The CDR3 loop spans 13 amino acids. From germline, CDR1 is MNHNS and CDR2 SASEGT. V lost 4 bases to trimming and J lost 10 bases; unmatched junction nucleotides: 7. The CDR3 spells CASSGAGGYAQYF. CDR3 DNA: TGTGCCAGCAGTGGGGCGGGAGGTTATGCGCAGTATTTT.

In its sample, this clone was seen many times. In nucleotides, the CDR3 is TGTGCCAGCAGCGGCAACAGGGGTCAAGAGACCCAGTACTTC. This translates into CASSGNRGQETQYF. The chain links TRBV7-2 to TRBJ2-5; the match to TRBD1 covers 7 bases. The trim removed 5 bases at V and 2 bases at J, leaving 5 bases unmatched. The CDR3 runs 14 residues. Germline CDR1 is SGHTA and CDR2 is FQGNSA.

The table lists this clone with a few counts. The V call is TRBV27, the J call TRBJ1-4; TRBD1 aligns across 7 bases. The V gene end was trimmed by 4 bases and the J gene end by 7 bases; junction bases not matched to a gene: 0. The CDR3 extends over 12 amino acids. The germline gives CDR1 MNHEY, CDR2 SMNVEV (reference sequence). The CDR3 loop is CASSYRGEKLFF. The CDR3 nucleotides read TGTGCCAGCAGTTACAGGGGTGAAAAACTGTTTTTT.

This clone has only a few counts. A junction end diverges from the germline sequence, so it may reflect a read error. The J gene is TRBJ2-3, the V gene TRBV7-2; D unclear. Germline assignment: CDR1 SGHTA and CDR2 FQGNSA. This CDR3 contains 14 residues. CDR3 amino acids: CATSRYGVQDTQYF. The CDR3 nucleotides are TGTGCCACCAGCAGGTACGGAGTCCAGGATACGCAGTATTTT.

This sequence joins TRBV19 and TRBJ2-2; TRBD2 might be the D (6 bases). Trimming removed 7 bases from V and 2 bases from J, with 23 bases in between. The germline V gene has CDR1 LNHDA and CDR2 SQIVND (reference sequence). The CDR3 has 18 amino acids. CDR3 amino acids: CASTPEPGGAFNTGELFF. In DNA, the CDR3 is TGTGCCAGTACTCCTGAGCCTGGCGGGGCCTTTAACACCGGGGAGCTGTTTTTT.

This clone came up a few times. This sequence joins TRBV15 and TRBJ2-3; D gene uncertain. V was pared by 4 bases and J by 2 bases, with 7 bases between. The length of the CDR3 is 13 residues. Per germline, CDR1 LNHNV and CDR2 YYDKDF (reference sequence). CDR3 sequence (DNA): TGTGCCACCAGCAAACAGACCACAGATACGCAGTATTTT. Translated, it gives CATSKQTTDTQYF. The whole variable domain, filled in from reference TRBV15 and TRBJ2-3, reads DAMVIQNPRYQVTQFGKPVTLSCSQTLNHNVMYWYQQKSSQAPKLLFHYYDKDFNNEADTPDNFQSRRPNTSFCFLDIRSPGLGDTAMYLCATSKQTTDTQYFGPGTRLTVL.

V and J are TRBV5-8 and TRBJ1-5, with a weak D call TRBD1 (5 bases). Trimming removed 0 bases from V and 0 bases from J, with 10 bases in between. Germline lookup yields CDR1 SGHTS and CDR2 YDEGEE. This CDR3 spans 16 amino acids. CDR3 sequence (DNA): TGTGCCAGCAGCTTGGACCCCCAGGGTAGCAATCAGCCCCAGCATTTT. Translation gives CASSLDPQGSNQPQHF. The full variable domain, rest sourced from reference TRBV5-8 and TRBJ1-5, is EAGVTQSPTHLIKTRGQQATLRCSPISGHTSVYWYQQALGLGLQFLLWYDEGEERNRGNFPPRFSGRQFPNYSSELNVNALELEDSALYLCASSLDPQGSNQPQHFGDGTRLSIL.